This T cell receptor beta chain was retrieved from a study of cytomegalovirus exposure and HLA in healthy donors. V lost 5 bases and J lost 5, with 15 bases in between. CDR1 is SGHTA and CDR2 is FQGNSA in the germline V gene. The CDR3 contains 14 residues. PCR used 60 Vbeta primers and 13 Jbeta primers. In the original analysis: Among the unique TCR beta chains that a later analysis counted, about 86 million in all, around 11 million were shared. TCRdb's copy holds only in-frame clones and misses some; the assay was immunoSEQ multiplex PCR. That table is the source of V, J and clone size, and D and trimming were worked out from the DNA. Here the sample spans some 190,000 clones, around 82% being singletons.

This sequence joins TRBV7-2 and TRBJ2-5, with a tentative D call TRBD1 (5 bases). The material sequenced was PBMCs. The source of this sequence is a woman aged 30 to 39 in good health and CMV-seropositive. The CDR3 bases are TGTGCCAGCAGCGTCAGGGTGTTTAATGAGACCCAGTACTTC. Amino acids: CASSVRVFNETQYF.